The TCR beta chain described here comes from a study of shared clonotypes between healthy human individuals. Study-level findings and limits: The study found approximately 5% of naive CD4 clonotypes shared across a handful of donors.

Assay: immunoSEQ multiplex PCR; the TCRdb copy retains only in-frame clones and omits some. The sample holds about 580,000 clones, roughly 98% seen once. About this clone: As yet, its antigen is unknown.

Naive CD8 cells lacked CD45RO and underwent positive selection for CCR7, leaving out terminally differentiated effector memory CD45RA+ cells. Free of recent acute infections or vaccinations, the donors were healthy HIV-negative adults. Sample: naive CD8+ T cells sorted from blood. This sequence was found in a man aged 25 to 45 in good health.

For the CDR3, the DNA is TGTGCCAGCAGCAGGGACTACGAGCAGTACTTC. This sequence encodes CASSRDYEQYF. The rearrangement joins TRBV7-9 to TRBJ2-7, with unresolved D. V was shortened by 5 bases and J by 3 bases, with 5 bases between the two germline ends. This CDR3 has 11 residues. CDR1 is SEHNR and CDR2 is FQNEAQ in the germline V gene (reference sequence).